One and the same sample provided the 29 T cell receptor beta chains below, sequenced in a study of CD8 T cells in Susac syndrome. Random hexamers were used to reverse transcribe 0.5 to 1 ug of RNA. MiXCR, applied by TCRdb to the immunoSEQ multiplex PCR reads, yields one record per CDR3 protein. The table shows about 150,000 distinct CDR3 sequences, with about 94% occurring only once. Sequenced material: CD4+ T cells from PBMCs. The receptor source for this set is a human donor with Susac syndrome.

V and J are TRBV4-1 and TRBJ2-5; no definite D call. The length of the CDR3 is 13 residues. CDR1 is MGHRA and CDR2 is YSYEKL in the germline V gene. V lost 0 bases and J 3 bases, leaving 5 bases between the germline ends. The CDR3 is CASSQEQKETQYF. CDR3 nucleotide sequence: TGCGCCAGCAGCCAAGAACAGAAAGAGACCCAGTACTTC.

This rearrangement joins TRBV5-4 to TRBJ2-1, with a possible D match to TRBD2 (6 bases). Germline V gives CDR1 SGHNT, CDR2 YYREEE (reference sequence). Trimming took 5 bases from V and 7 from J, leaving 16 bases between them. This CDR3 is built from 14 residues. The chain's CDR3 is CASSYLSGGNEQFF. The CDR3 coding sequence is TGTGCCAGCAGTTACCTCTCCGGGGGTAATGAGCAGTTCTTC. Variable domain in full (rest from reference TRBV5-4 and TRBJ2-1): ETGVTQSPTHLIKTRGQQVTLRCSSQSGHNTVSWYQQALGQGPQFIFQYYREEENGRGNFPPRFSGLQFPNYSSELNVNALELDDSALYLCASSYLSGGNEQFFGPGTRLTVL.

This clonotype was detected once. The chain joins TRBV29-1 to TRBJ2-6; D possibly corresponds to TRBD2 (5 bases). The CDR3 consists of 15 residues. V lost 6 bases, J lost 1 base, and 13 bases lay in between. The V gene's germline CDR1 is SQVTM and CDR2 ANQGSEA. The CDR3: CSVPPGNSGANVLTF. CDR3 bases: TGCAGCGTCCCACCCGGGAATTCTGGGGCCAACGTCCTGACTTTC. Full variable domain (rest looked up from reference TRBV29-1 and TRBJ2-6): SAVISQKPSRDICQRGTSLTIQCQVDSQVTMMFWYRQQPGQSLTLIATANQGSEATYESGFVIDKFPISRPNLTFSTLTVSNMSPEDSSIYLCSVPPGNSGANVLTFGAGSRLTVL.

This sequence joins TRBV29-1 and TRBJ2-1; the D is unclear. V lost 4 bases, J lost 5 bases, and 3 bases lay in between. CDR1 and CDR2 (germline): SQVTM, ANQGSEA. CDR3 size: 10 residues. The CDR3 protein is CSVAHNEQFF. CDR3 in DNA: TGCAGCGTTGCACACAATGAGCAGTTCTTC.

The gene calls are TRBV27 and TRBJ2-6; D is possibly TRBD1 (6 bases). Germline lookup yields CDR1 MNHEY and CDR2 SMNVEV (reference sequence). V lost 5 bases, J lost 4 bases, and 18 bases lay in between. CDR3 length: 17 amino acids. CDR3 loop: CASSLGPRGAGANVLTF. In DNA, the CDR3 is TGTGCCAGCAGTCTGGGGCCCAGGGGTGCCGGGGCCAACGTCCTGACTTTC.

This clonotype was detected once. This rearrangement joins TRBV7-9 to TRBJ2-4; 8 nucleotides match TRBD1. Germline assignment: CDR1 SEHNR and CDR2 FQNEAQ (reference sequence). The CDR3 covers 17 residues. Trimming removed 5 bases from V and 0 bases from J; junction bases left unmatched: 9. This CDR3 reads CASSPGQDFLAKNIQYF. CDR3 nucleotide sequence: TGTGCCAGCAGCCCGGGACAGGACTTTCTAGCCAAAAACATTCAGTACTTC.

The chain is built from TRBV7-9 and TRBJ1-6; D is perhaps TRBD1 (6 bases). Germline assignment: CDR1 SEHNR and CDR2 FQNEAQ (reference sequence). V shed 2 bases and J shed 5 bases, with 7 bases lying between them. The CDR3 spans 14 residues. CDR3 amino acids: CASSLTGNNSPLHF. The CDR3 DNA reads TGTGCCAGCAGCTTAACAGGGAATAATTCACCCCTCCACTTT.

CDR3 loop: CASSLRRDGYTF. CDR3 sequence (DNA): TGTGCCAGCAGTTTGCGCAGGGATGGCTACACCTTC. The rearrangement joins TRBV12-3 or TRBV12-4 to TRBJ1-2, with a weak D call TRBD1 (5 bases). The CDR3 contains 12 residues. The V end lost 3 bases, the J end lost 6 bases, and 8 bases lay between the germline ends.

This chain links TRBV5-6 with TRBJ2-5, with D unclear. There are 14 residues in the CDR3. V lost 3 bases and J lost 2, with 11 bases in between. CDR1 SGHDT and CDR2 YYEEEE come from the germline V gene. In nucleotides, the CDR3 is TGTGCCAGCAGCTCGAAGGGCAGTCAAGAGACCCAGTACTTC. It translates to CASSSKGSQETQYF. Full variable domain (missing parts from reference TRBV5-6 and TRBJ2-5): DAGVTQSPTHLIKTRGQQVTLRCSPKSGHDTVSWYQQALGQGPQFIFQYYEEEERQRGNFPDRFSGHQFPNYSSELNVNALLLGDSALYLCASSSKGSQETQYFGPGTRLLVL.

The rearrangement joins TRBV15 to TRBJ2-7; TRBD2 is a possible D gene (6 bases). Germline V lookup: CDR1 LNHNV, CDR2 YYDKDF (reference sequence). V lost 9 bases and J 5 bases, leaving 23 bases between the germline ends. The length of the CDR3 is 15 residues. The CDR3 DNA reads TGTGCCACGGGGTCGGGCGCGGGGTTTGCCAACGAGCAGTACTTC. This encodes CATGSGAGFANEQYF. The variable domain in full, with the rest retrieved from reference TRBV15 and TRBJ2-7, is DAMVIQNPRYQVTQFGKPVTLSCSQTLNHNVMYWYQQKSSQAPKLLFHYYDKDFNNEADTPDNFQSRRPNTSFCFLDIRSPGLGDTAMYLCATGSGAGFANEQYFGPGTRLTVT.

This clonotype was observed a single time. The genes are TRBV6-2 or TRBV6-3 and TRBJ2-5; D might be TRBD2 (6 bases). Germline V CDR1 and CDR2: MNHEY, SVGEGT. This CDR3 has 14 amino acids. Trimming removed 2 bases at V and 5 bases at J, with 12 bases between. The DNA for the CDR3 is TGTGCCAGCAGTTACGCGCGGGGTGGTGAGACCCAGTACTTC. Its protein is CASSYARGGETQYF.

This chain joins TRBV5-1 and TRBJ2-3; 13 nucleotides align to TRBD2. The CDR3 has 16 amino acids. Germline CDR1 reads SGHRS; CDR2 reads YFSETQ. The V and J ends lost 4 bases and 1 base, in that order; junction bases with no gene match: 3. CDR3 amino acids: CASSAGTSGGTDTQYF. CDR3 in DNA: TGCGCCAGCAGCGCTGGGACTAGCGGGGGCACAGATACGCAGTATTTT. The entire variable domain, with the rest obtained from reference TRBV5-1 and TRBJ2-3, is as follows: KAGVTQTPRYLIKTRGQQVTLSCSPISGHRSVSWYQQTPGQGLQFLFEYFSETQRNKGNFPGRFSGRQFSNSRSEMNVSTLELGDSALYLCASSAGTSGGTDTQYFGPGTRLTVL.

This sequence joins TRBV19 and TRBJ1-5, with D possibly being TRBD1 (5 bases). The germline V gene encodes CDR1 LNHDA and CDR2 SQIVND (reference sequence). Trimming stripped 6 bases from V and 2 bases from J, with 8 bases between. The CDR3 is 13 amino acids. CDR3 region: CASRTVGNQPQHF. DNA of the CDR3: TGTGCCAGTAGGACAGTTGGCAATCAGCCCCAGCATTTT.

The chain links TRBV5-1 to TRBJ1-6; TRBD1 aligns across 10 bases. Trimming cost V 6 bases and J 8 bases; bases outside gene matches: 5. The CDR3 is made up of 14 amino acids. Germline V gene data show CDR1 as SGHRS and CDR2 as YFSETQ. Here the CDR3 reads CASKSGQGDSPLHF. In nucleotides, the CDR3 is TGCGCCAGCAAGTCCGGACAGGGGGATTCACCCCTCCACTTT.

This clonotype was detected only once. V is TRBV4-1 and J is TRBJ2-2; tentative D call: TRBD1 (6 bases). CDR3 length: 13 amino acids. Trimming cost V 1 base and J 6 bases, with 6 bases left between them. From germline, CDR1 is MGHRA and CDR2 YSYEKL. This CDR3 reads CASSQGGPGELFF. The CDR3 coding sequence is TGCGCCAGCAGCCAAGGGGGGCCCGGGGAGCTGTTTTTT.

The V and J genes are TRBV2 and TRBJ1-2; D uncertain. Trimming took 1 base from V and 8 from J, leaving 17 bases between them. This CDR3 region has 15 residues. The V gene's germline CDR1 is SNHLY and CDR2 FYNNEI. The CDR3 reads CASSEGPPTRHGYTF. CDR3 in DNA: TGTGCCAGCAGTGAAGGGCCACCTACGCGGCACGGCTACACCTTC.

This clonotype was observed once. The chain uses TRBV20-1 and TRBJ2-7, with 7 bases that match TRBD2. V was clipped by 1 base and J by 4 bases; unmatched bases: 7. CDR1 is DFQATT and CDR2 is SNEGSKA in the germline V gene (reference sequence). This CDR3 is built from 14 residues. The CDR3, as DNA: TGCAGTGCTAGAGTGGCGGGAGTAGGATACGAGCAGTACTTC. It is translated as CSARVAGVGYEQYF.

This chain joins TRBV28 and TRBJ1-2, with D perhaps matching TRBD1 (5 bases). The CDR3 runs 17 residues. CDR1 is MDHEN, CDR2 SYDVKM, per germline. Between the trimmed V and J ends, which lost 4 bases and 5 bases, there was a span of 23 bases. CDR3 loop: CASSSPDARSGPYGYTF. Here the CDR3 DNA reads TGTGCCAGCAGTTCCCCCGACGCAAGGTCGGGACCATATGGCTACACCTTC.

This clonotype has a single count. This chain connects TRBV4-1 to TRBJ2-2, with D unclear. CDR1 and CDR2 (germline): MGHRA, YSYEKL. With 5 bases removed from V and 7 bases from J, the gap between germline ends came to 11 bases. The CDR3 is 13 residues long. The CDR3 DNA reads as TGCGCCAGCAGCGGCCGGCTAGTCGGGGAGCTGTTTTTT. Amino acid sequence: CASSGRLVGELFF.

The rearrangement joins TRBV4-1 to TRBJ2-3; TRBD2 matches 10 bases. CDR1 is MGHRA and CDR2 is YSYEKL in the germline V gene. V lost 2 bases and J lost 4; bases outside the gene matches: 6. The CDR3 totals 16 residues. The chain's CDR3 is CASSQRGLAVPDTQYF. The DNA for the CDR3 is TGCGCCAGCAGCCAACGAGGACTAGCGGTGCCAGATACGCAGTATTTT.

In nucleotides, the CDR3 is TGTGCCAGCAGCTCCAATACAGGGTACGAGCAGTACTTC. Protein product: CASSSNTGYEQYF. V gene TRBV11-1 combines with J gene TRBJ2-7; a possible D gene is TRBD1 (6 bases). Per germline, CDR1 SGHAT and CDR2 FQDESV (reference sequence). This CDR3 contains 13 residues. V lost 4 bases, J lost 4 bases, and 11 bases lay in between.

The rearrangement joins TRBV24-1 to TRBJ2-5, with 9 bases aligning to TRBD1. The germline gives CDR1 KGHDR, CDR2 SFDVKD. J lost 4 bases, V lost 5 bases, and 7 bases had no gene match. This CDR3 spans 15 amino acids. The CDR3 spells CATSVAGQGRETQYF. The DNA for the CDR3 is TGTGCCACCAGTGTTGCCGGACAGGGGAGAGAGACCCAGTACTTC.

In DNA, the CDR3 is TGTGCCAGCAGCCAGGGGACAGGGACCGGGAGGGAGCAGTACTTC. Encoded protein: CASSQGTGTGREQYF. The genes are TRBV3-1 and TRBJ2-7; 9 bases align to TRBD1. Germline V CDR1 and CDR2: LGHDT, YNNKEL (reference sequence). The length of the CDR3 is 15 residues. The junction had 10 bases not matched to a gene; V was cut back by 3 bases and J by 7 bases.

The V and J genes are TRBV29-1 and TRBJ2-7, with D possibly being TRBD1 (6 bases). V was shortened by 4 bases and J by 4 bases, with 17 bases between the two germline ends. Germline assignment: CDR1 SQVTM and CDR2 ANQGSEA. This CDR3 has 14 amino acids. The CDR3 bases are TGCAGCGTTGCCATAGGACAAGGGGGTTACGAGCAGTACTTC. It encodes CSVAIGQGGYEQYF.

This chain joins TRBV29-1 and TRBJ2-1; TRBD2 is a possible D gene (6 bases). Trimming removed 0 bases from V and 8 bases from J, with 14 bases in between. This CDR3 has 14 amino acids. CDR1 is SQVTM, CDR2 ANQGSEA, per germline. The CDR3 spells CSVEDLFRGDEQFF. CDR3 in DNA: TGCAGCGTTGAAGATCTTTTCCGCGGGGATGAGCAGTTCTTC.

The rearrangement uses TRBV7-9 and TRBJ1-6, with 8 nucleotides matching TRBD1. This CDR3 spans 15 amino acids. V lost 5 bases and J lost 4; bases outside the gene matches: 4. The germline V gene encodes CDR1 SEHNR and CDR2 FQNEAQ (reference sequence). As DNA, the CDR3 is TGTGCCAGCAGCCCAACAGGGGGGTATAATTCACCCCTCCACTTT. Its protein is CASSPTGGYNSPLHF.

The chain links TRBV6-5 to TRBJ1-6; D is perhaps TRBD1 (5 bases). Germline CDR1 and CDR2: MNHEY and SVGAGI. V lost 0 bases to trimming and J lost 7 bases, with 16 bases between them. The CDR3 consists of 17 residues. This CDR3 reads CASSYSIEAQGNSPLHF. As DNA, the CDR3 is TGTGCCAGCAGTTACTCGATTGAGGCCCAGGGCAATTCACCCCTCCACTTT.

This sequence joins TRBV7-9 and TRBJ2-1, with D unclear. The germline V gene encodes CDR1 SEHNR and CDR2 FQNEAQ (reference sequence). V was trimmed by 0 bases and J by 5 bases, leaving 5 bases between them. The CDR3 extends over 13 amino acids. The CDR3 here is CASSLALNNEQFF. CDR3 in DNA: TGTGCCAGCAGCTTAGCGCTTAACAATGAGCAGTTCTTC.

The CDR3 reads CATSREGVTEAFF. The CDR3 region has the DNA TGTGCCACCAGCAGAGAGGGGGTCACTGAAGCTTTCTTT. The rearrangement joins TRBV15 to TRBJ1-1, with a tentative D call TRBD1 (5 bases). Germline-derived CDR1 and CDR2 are LNHNV and YYDKDF (reference sequence). This CDR3 is built from 13 residues. V lost 0 bases to trimming and J lost 4 bases, with 6 bases between them.